The 5 T cell receptor beta chains presented below share a single source sample, sequenced in a study of blood T cell repertoires in COVID-19. Some clones are missing from TCRdb's copy, which holds only in-frame ones; the method was immunoSEQ multiplex PCR. The sample consists of roughly 40,000 clones, 75% to 90% of them appearing once. Sequencing was done on a sample of peripheral blood. All receptors come from a woman in her seventies with acute or convalescent COVID-19.

V gene TRBV6-5 combines with J gene TRBJ1-2, with 8 bases aligning to TRBD1. The CDR3 covers 15 residues. With V trimmed by 2 bases and J by 0 bases, 2 bases remained unmatched. Germline V gene data show CDR1 as MNHEY and CDR2 as SVGAGI. The CDR3 loop is CASSYGQGANYGYTF. CDR3 DNA: TGTGCCAGCAGTTACGGACAGGGAGCTAACTATGGCTACACCTTC.

The V and J genes are TRBV6-4 and TRBJ1-1; 7 nucleotides agree with TRBD1. J gave up 3 bases and V 6 bases, and 4 bases lay outside the gene matches. The CDR3 spans 13 residues. CDR1 is MRHNA, CDR2 SNTAGT, per germline. CDR3 DNA sequence: TGTGCCAGCAGACAGGGGATTGACACTGAAGCTTTCTTT. Its protein is CASRQGIDTEAFF.

The chain couples TRBV19 to TRBJ2-6, with D uncertain. Germline CDR1 reads LNHDA; CDR2 reads SQIVND (reference sequence). Trimming shortened V by 8 bases and J by 1 base, and 9 bases separated the two germline ends. The length of the CDR3 is 14 residues. This CDR3 is CASESNSGANVLTF. Written as DNA, the CDR3 is TGTGCCAGTGAGAGTAATTCTGGGGCCAACGTCCTGACTTTC. Full variable domain (outside the CDR3, taken from reference TRBV19 and TRBJ2-6): DGGITQSPKYLFRKEGQNVTLSCEQNLNHDAMYWYRQDPGQGLRLIYYSQIVNDFQKGDIAEGYSVSREKKESFPLTVTSAQKNPTAFYLCASESNSGANVLTFGAGSRLTVL.

J is TRBJ2-3 and V is TRBV20-1; D remains unclear. Trimming took off 6 bases at V and 5 bases at J, with 9 bases between the two ends. The CDR3 is 11 amino acids. Germline CDR1 reads DFQATT; CDR2 reads SNEGSKA (reference sequence). CDR3 region: CSAMTGDTQYF. The DNA for the CDR3 is TGCAGTGCAATGACGGGAGATACGCAGTATTTT.

The rearrangement uses TRBV28 and TRBJ2-7; maybe TRBD1 (6 bases). This CDR3 has 14 amino acids. Between the trimmed V and J ends, which lost 6 bases and 3 bases, there was a span of 15 bases. Germline V gene data show CDR1 as MDHEN and CDR2 as SYDVKM. CDR3 region: CASSLEGHNYEQYV. CDR3 coding DNA: TGTGCCAGCAGCCTTGAGGGACACAACTACGAGCAGTACGTC.